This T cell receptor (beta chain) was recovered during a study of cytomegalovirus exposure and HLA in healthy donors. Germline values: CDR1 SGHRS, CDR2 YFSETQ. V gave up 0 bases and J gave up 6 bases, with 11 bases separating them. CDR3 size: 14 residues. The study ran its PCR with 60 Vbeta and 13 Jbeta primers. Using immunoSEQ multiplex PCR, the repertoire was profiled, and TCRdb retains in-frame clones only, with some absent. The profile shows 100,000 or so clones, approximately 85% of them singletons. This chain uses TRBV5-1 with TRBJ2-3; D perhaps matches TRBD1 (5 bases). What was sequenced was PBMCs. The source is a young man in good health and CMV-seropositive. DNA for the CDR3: TGCGCCAGCAGCTTGGCGGCAGGGTCGGATACGCAGTATTTT. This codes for CASSLAAGSDTQYF.